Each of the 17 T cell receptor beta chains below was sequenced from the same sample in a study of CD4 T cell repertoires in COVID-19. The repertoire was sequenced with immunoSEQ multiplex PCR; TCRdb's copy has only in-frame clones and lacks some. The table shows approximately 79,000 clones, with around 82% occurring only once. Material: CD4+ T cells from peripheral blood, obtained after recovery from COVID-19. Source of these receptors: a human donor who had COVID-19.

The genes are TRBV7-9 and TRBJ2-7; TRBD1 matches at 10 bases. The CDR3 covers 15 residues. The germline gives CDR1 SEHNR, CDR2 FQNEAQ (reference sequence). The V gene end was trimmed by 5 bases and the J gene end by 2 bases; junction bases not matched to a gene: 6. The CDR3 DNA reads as TGTGCCAGCAGCGCGGGACAGGGGATTGCCTACGAGCAGTACTTC. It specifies CASSAGQGIAYEQYF.

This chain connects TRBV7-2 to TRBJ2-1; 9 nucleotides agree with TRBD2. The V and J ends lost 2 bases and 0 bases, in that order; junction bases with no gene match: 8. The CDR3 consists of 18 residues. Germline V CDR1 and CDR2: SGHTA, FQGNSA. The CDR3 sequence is CASSLRGSGGSSYNEQFF. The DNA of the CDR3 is TGTGCCAGCAGCTTAAGAGGAAGCGGGGGGAGCTCCTACAATGAGCAGTTCTTC.

The CDR3 DNA is TGCGCCAGCAGCTTGGAGGCAGGGGGCGATGAGCAGTTCTTC. Its translation is CASSLEAGGDEQFF. The rearrangement joins TRBV5-1 to TRBJ2-1, with 8 positions matching TRBD1. V shed 0 bases, J shed 8 bases, and the junction held 4 bases outside the gene matches. The length of the CDR3 is 14 residues. The germline CDR1 and CDR2 sequences are SGHRS and YFSETQ.

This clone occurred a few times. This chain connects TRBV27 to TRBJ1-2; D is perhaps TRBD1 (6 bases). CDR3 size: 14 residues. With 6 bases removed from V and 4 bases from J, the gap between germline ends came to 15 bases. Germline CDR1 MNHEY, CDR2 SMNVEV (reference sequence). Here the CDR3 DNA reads TGTGCCAGCAGGGGGGGCGACAGACTCTATGGCTACACCTTC. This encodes CASRGGDRLYGYTF.

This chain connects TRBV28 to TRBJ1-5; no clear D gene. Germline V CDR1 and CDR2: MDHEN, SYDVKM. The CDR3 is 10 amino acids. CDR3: CGSLCQPQHF. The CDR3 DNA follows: TGTGGTTCATTGTGTCAGCCCCAGCATTTT.

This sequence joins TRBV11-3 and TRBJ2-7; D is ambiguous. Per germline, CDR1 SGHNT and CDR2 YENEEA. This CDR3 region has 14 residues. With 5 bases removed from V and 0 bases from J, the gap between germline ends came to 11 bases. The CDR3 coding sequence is TGTGCCAGCAGCCTAGGAAGCTCCTCCTACGAGCAGTACTTC. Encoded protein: CASSLGSSSYEQYF.

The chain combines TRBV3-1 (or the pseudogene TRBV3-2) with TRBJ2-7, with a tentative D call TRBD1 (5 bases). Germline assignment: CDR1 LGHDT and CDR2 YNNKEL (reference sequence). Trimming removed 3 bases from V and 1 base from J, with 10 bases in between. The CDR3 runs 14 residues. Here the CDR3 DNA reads TGTGCCAGCAGCCAGTCCCGACAGTCCTACGAGCAGTACTTC. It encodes CASSQSRQSYEQYF.

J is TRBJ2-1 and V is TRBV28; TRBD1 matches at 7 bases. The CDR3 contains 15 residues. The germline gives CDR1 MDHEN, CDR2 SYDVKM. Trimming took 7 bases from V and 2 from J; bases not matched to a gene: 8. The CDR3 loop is CASNLVGTAYNEQFF. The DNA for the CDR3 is TGTGCCAGCAACTTGGTTGGGACAGCCTACAATGAGCAGTTCTTC.

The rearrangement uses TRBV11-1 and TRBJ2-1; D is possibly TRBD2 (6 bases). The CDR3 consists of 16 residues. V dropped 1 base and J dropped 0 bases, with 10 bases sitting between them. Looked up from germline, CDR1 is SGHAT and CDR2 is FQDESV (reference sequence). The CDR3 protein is CASSLGAGSSYNEQFF. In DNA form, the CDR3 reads TGTGCCAGCAGCTTAGGTGCGGGGAGCTCCTACAATGAGCAGTTCTTC.

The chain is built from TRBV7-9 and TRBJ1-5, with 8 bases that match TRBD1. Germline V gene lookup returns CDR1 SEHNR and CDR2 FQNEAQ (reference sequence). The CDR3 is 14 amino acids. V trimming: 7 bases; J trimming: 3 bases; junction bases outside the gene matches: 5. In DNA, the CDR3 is TGTGCCAGCACAGGGGGCGCGGACAATCAGCCCCAGCATTTT. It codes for CASTGGADNQPQHF.

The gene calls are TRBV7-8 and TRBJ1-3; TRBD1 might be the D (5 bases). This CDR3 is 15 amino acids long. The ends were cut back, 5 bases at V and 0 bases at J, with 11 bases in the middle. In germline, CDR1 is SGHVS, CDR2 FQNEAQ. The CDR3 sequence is CASSATGLSGNTIYF. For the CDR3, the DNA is TGTGCCAGCAGCGCGACGGGGCTCTCTGGAAACACCATATATTTT. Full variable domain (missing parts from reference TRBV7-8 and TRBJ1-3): GAGVSQSPRYKVAKRGQDVALRCDPISGHVSLFWYQQALGQGPEFLTYFQNEAQLDKSGLPSDRFFAERPEGSVSTLKIQRTQQEDSAVYLCASSATGLSGNTIYFGEGSWLTVV.

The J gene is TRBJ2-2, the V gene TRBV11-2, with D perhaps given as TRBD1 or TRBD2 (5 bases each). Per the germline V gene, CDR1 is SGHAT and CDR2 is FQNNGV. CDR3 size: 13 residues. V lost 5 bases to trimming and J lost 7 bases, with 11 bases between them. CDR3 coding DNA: TGTGCCAGCAGCCCACGGGACGGCGGGGAGCTGTTTTTT. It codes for CASSPRDGGELFF.

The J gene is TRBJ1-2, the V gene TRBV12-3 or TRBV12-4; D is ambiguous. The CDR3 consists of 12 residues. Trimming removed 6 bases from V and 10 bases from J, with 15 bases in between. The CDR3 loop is CASSQIRGSYTF. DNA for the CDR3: TGTGCCAGCAGCCAAATCCGGGGATCCTACACCTTC.

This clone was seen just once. CDR3 loop: CASTRMGQETQYF. Here the CDR3 DNA reads TGTGCCAGCACCCGGATGGGCCAAGAGACCCAGTACTTC. The V gene is TRBV6-6, the J gene TRBJ2-5; D gene ambiguous. Per the germline V gene, CDR1 is MNHNY and CDR2 is SVGAGI (reference sequence). This CDR3 region has 13 residues. Trimming pared 7 bases from V and 1 base from J, leaving 10 bases between.

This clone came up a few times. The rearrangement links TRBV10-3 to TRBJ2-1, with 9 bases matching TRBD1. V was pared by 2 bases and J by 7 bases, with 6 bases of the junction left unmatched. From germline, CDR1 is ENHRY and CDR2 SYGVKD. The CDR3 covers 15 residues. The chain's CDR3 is CAISERGQGINEQFF. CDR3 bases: TGTGCCATCAGTGAGCGGGGACAGGGTATAAATGAGCAGTTCTTC.

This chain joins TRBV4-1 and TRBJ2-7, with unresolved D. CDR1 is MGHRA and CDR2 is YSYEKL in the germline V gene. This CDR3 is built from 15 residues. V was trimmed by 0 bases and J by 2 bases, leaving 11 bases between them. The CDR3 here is CASSQESAETYEQYF. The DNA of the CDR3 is TGCGCCAGCAGCCAAGAATCGGCGGAGACCTACGAGCAGTACTTC.

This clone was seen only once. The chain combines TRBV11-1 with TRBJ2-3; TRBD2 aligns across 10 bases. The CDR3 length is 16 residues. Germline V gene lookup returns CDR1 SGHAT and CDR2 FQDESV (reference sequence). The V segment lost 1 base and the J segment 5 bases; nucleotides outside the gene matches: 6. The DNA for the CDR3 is TGTGCCAGCAGCTTAGATGGGGCTAGCGGGGGAGATACGCAGTATTTT. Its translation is CASSLDGASGGDTQYF.